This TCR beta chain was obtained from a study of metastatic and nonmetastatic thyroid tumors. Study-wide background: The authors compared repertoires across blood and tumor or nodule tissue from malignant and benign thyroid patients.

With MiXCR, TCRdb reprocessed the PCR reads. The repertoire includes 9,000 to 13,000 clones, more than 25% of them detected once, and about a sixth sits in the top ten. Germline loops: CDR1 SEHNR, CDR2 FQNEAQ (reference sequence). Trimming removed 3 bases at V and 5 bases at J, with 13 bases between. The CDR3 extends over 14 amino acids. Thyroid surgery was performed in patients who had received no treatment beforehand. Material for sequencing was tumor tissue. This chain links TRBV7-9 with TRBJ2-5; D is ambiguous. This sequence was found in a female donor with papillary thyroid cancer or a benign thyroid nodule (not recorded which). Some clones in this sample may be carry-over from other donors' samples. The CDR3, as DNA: TGTGCCAGCAGCTTCGTGTTAGGCTATGAGACCCAGTACTTC. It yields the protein CASSFVLGYETQYF. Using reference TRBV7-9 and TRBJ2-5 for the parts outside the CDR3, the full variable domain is DTGVSQNPRHKITKRGQNVTFRCDPISEHNRLYWYRQTLGQGPEFLTYFQNEAQLEKSRLLSDRFSAERPKGSFSTLEIQRTEQGDSAMYLCASSFVLGYETQYFGPGTRLLVL.